This TCR beta chain was sequenced during a study of T cell responses to AZD1222 COVID-19 vaccine. Analysis merged second doses at about 4 or about 12 weeks. TCRdb's table, derived via immunoSEQ multiplex PCR, lists solely in-frame clones and lacks some. This table has 100,000 to 120,000 clones, approximately 89% appearing once. Overall study findings and caveats: Clonal diversity may have been underestimated, and the donors were mostly white British, with more females than males. No day 14 peak samples; only post-peak repertoires were characterized.

Regarding this clone: The target antigen is unknown.

This CDR3 comprises 13 residues. The V end lost 5 bases, the J end lost 0 bases, and 7 bases lay between the germline ends. The germline V gene has CDR1 SGHTA and CDR2 FQGNSA. The sample here was peripheral blood, taken 28 days after the second AZD1222 dose. This sequence joins TRBV7-2 and TRBJ1-1; no clear D. The source is an adult who received the AZD1222 COVID-19 vaccine. The chain's CDR3 is CASSVQLNTEAFF. CDR3 in DNA: TGTGCCAGCAGCGTACAGCTGAACACTGAAGCTTTCTTT.